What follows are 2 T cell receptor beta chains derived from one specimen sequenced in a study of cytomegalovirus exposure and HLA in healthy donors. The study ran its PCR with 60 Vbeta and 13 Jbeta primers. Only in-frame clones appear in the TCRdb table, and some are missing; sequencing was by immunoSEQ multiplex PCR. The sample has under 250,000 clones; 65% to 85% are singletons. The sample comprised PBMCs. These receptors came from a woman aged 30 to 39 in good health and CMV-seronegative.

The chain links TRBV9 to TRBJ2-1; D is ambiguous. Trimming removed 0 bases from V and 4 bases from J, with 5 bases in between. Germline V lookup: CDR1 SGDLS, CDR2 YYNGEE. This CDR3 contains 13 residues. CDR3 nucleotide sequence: TGTGCCAGCAGCGTAGCCCCATACAATGAGCAGTTCTTC. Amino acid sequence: CASSVAPYNEQFF. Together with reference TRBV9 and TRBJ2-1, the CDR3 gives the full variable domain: DSGVTQTPKHLITATGQRVTLRCSPRSGDLSVYWYQQSLDQGLQFLIQYYNGEERAKGNILERFSAQQFPDLHSELNLSSLELGDSALYFCASSVAPYNEQFFGPGTRLTVL.

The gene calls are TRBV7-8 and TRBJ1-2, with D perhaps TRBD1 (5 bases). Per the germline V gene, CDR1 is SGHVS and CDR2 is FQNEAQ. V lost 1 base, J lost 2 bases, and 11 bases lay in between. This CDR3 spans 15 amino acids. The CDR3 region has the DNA TGTGCCAGCAGCTTAGGACAGCCCTTCAACTATGGCTACACCTTC. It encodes CASSLGQPFNYGYTF.